This T cell receptor (beta chain) was sequenced in a study of T cells after yellow fever vaccination. Study-wide context: Researchers used SMART-Seq v4 Ultra Low Input to prepare fractions that had low cell numbers.

As for this clonotype: Its antigen is currently unknown.

Study-level findings and limits: Clones from primary vaccination mostly reappeared after the booster (about 97% CD4, roughly 87% CD8).

A 5'RACE template-switching step, the method used to make TCR cDNA, added a universal primer site and UMIs. TCRdb analysed the 5' RACE reads with MiXCR anew, one entry per CDR3 protein. This table holds a few hundred thousand distinct CDR3 sequences, 18% found once. The source of this sequence is a young man who received the YFV17D yellow fever vaccine. The sequences come from PBMCs, collected before the yellow fever booster vaccination.

DNA for the CDR3: TGTGCCAGCAGCTTAGACCGGACACTTACCTACGAGCAGTACTTC. Translating it yields CASSLDRTLTYEQYF. The chain joins TRBV7-9 to TRBJ2-7, with a tentative D call TRBD1 (5 bases). The CDR3 runs to 15 residues. Germline V CDR1 and CDR2: SEHNR, FQNEAQ (reference sequence). Trimming pared 1 base from V and 2 bases from J, leaving 12 bases between.